A single sample gave rise to the 27 T cell receptor beta chains below, sequenced in a study of cytomegalovirus exposure and HLA in healthy donors. The primer mix had 60 Vbeta and 13 Jbeta primers. Generated by immunoSEQ multiplex PCR, the TCRdb table keeps only in-frame clones and is missing some. The profile shows about 200,000 clones, 70% to 85% of them singletons. Specimen: PBMCs. The source is a man between 50 and 59 years old in good health and CMV-seronegative.

The count of this clone is one. This rearrangement joins TRBV18 to TRBJ2-1; 8 bases fit TRBD1. The CDR3 is 15 residues long. Germline trimming cut 2 bases from V and 5 bases from J; bases unmatched to any gene: 5. Per the germline V gene, CDR1 is KGHSH and CDR2 is LQKENI. The CDR3 protein is CASSPGDRTHNEQFF. CDR3 sequence (DNA): TGTGCCAGCTCACCAGGGGACAGGACCCACAATGAGCAGTTCTTC.

The V gene is TRBV11-2, the J gene TRBJ2-7; 8 bases map to TRBD2. CDR3 length: 17 amino acids. CDR1 is SGHAT, CDR2 FQNNGV, per germline. The V and J ends lost 5 bases and 3 bases, in that order; junction bases with no gene match: 15. The CDR3 spells CASSPAGTSRLYYEQYF. The CDR3, as DNA: TGTGCCAGCAGCCCGGCCGGGACTAGTCGGTTGTACTACGAGCAGTACTTC. The full variable domain, with the rest looked up from reference TRBV11-2 and TRBJ2-7, is EAGVAQSPRYKIIEKRQSVAFWCNPISGHATLYWYQQILGQGPKLLIQFQNNGVVDDSQLPKDRFSAERLKGVDSTLKIQPAKLEDSAVYLCASSPAGTSRLYYEQYFGPGTRLTVT.

The V gene is TRBV7-7, the J gene TRBJ2-1; D is perhaps TRBD1 (6 bases). Germline V gene lookup returns CDR1 SSHAT and CDR2 FNYEAQ (reference sequence). The CDR3 totals 16 residues. V was pared by 3 bases and J by 0 bases, with 12 bases between. The CDR3 DNA sequence: TGTGCCAGCAGCTTGAGACAGGACAGCTCCTACAATGAGCAGTTCTTC. Its translation: CASSLRQDSSYNEQFF.

As DNA, the CDR3 is TGTGCCATCAGTGAGACAGGGGGAAGCAACAATGAGCAGTTCTTC. Protein sequence: CAISETGGSNNEQFF. This chain connects TRBV10-3 to TRBJ2-1, with 8 bases aligning to TRBD1. CDR3 size: 15 residues. The V and J ends lost 2 bases and 5 bases, in that order; junction bases with no gene match: 5. Germline CDR1 is ENHRY and CDR2 is SYGVKD.

The CDR3 sequence is CAISEGREATDTQYF. The CDR3 bases are TGTGCCATCAGTGAGGGGCGGGAGGCGACAGATACGCAGTATTTT. The chain joins TRBV10-3 to TRBJ2-3; TRBD2 matches at 8 bases. With 2 bases clipped from V and 3 bases from J, the junction kept 4 bases outside the gene matches. This CDR3 contains 15 residues. Germline V gene lookup returns CDR1 ENHRY and CDR2 SYGVKD.

This chain joins TRBV2 and TRBJ2-5; possibly TRBD2 for D (7 bases). The CDR3 totals 15 residues. V was pared by 6 bases and J by 1 base, with 15 bases between. Per the germline V gene, CDR1 is SNHLY and CDR2 is FYNNEI. CDR3 nucleotides: TGTGCCAGCAGGAGGGGGGGAGGGCCCCAAGAGACCCAGTACTTC. Its protein product is CASRRGGGPQETQYF.

V is TRBV19 and J is TRBJ2-5; weak D call: TRBD2 (5 bases). This CDR3 contains 14 residues. The V end lost 4 bases, the J end lost 7 bases, and 16 bases lay between the germline ends. Germline V gene lookup returns CDR1 LNHDA and CDR2 SQIVND (reference sequence). The CDR3 nucleotides read TGTGCCAGTAGTAAGGCGGGCGCGTTAGGGACCCAGTACTTC. Its protein product is CASSKAGALGTQYF.

The chain combines TRBV6-4 with TRBJ2-1; possibly TRBD2 for D (6 bases). Trimming took 2 bases from V and 10 from J, leaving 12 bases between them. CDR3 size: 13 residues. The germline V gene has CDR1 MRHNA and CDR2 SNTAGT. The CDR3 reads CASSDAAGWEQFF. CDR3 bases: TGTGCCAGCAGTGACGCGGCGGGATGGGAGCAGTTCTTC.

The sample holds a few counts of this clone. The rearrangement uses TRBV19 and TRBJ1-1; TRBD1 matches 7 bases. The junction had 2 bases not matched to a gene; V was cut back by 3 bases and J by 1 base. The CDR3 sequence is 14 residues long. From germline, CDR1 is LNHDA and CDR2 SQIVND (reference sequence). In DNA form, the CDR3 reads TGTGCCAGTAGTATTTGGGACAGGAACACTGAAGCTTTCTTT. Translated, it gives CASSIWDRNTEAFF.

This clone was observed a few times. The genes are TRBV5-1 and TRBJ2-7; TRBD1 agrees at 10 bases. Germline V lookup: CDR1 SGHRS, CDR2 YFSETQ. This CDR3 is 16 amino acids long. The V gene end was trimmed by 3 bases and the J gene end by 2 bases; junction bases not matched to a gene: 8. CDR3 residues: CASSWASDRGAYEQYF. CDR3 coding DNA: TGCGCCAGCAGCTGGGCTTCGGACAGGGGGGCCTACGAGCAGTACTTC.

The J gene is TRBJ2-4, the V gene TRBV5-1, with 9 bases matching TRBD1. After removal of 3 bases from V and 7 bases from J, the junction contained 11 bases not matched to a gene. Germline V gene sequence: CDR1 SGHRS, CDR2 YFSETQ. The CDR3 is 16 residues long. CDR3 amino acids: CASSSSPGQGSNIQYF. CDR3 in DNA: TGCGCCAGCAGCTCGTCCCCGGGACAGGGTTCGAACATTCAGTACTTC.

This clone was seen only a few times. This rearrangement joins TRBV29-1 to TRBJ2-5; perhaps TRBD1 as D (5 bases). Trimming took 6 bases from V and 2 from J, leaving 10 bases between them. Germline assignment: CDR1 SQVTM and CDR2 ANQGSEA. CDR3 size: 12 residues. CDR3 residues: CSVKGLQETQYF. DNA for the CDR3: TGCAGCGTAAAGGGGCTACAAGAGACCCAGTACTTC.

To note about this clone: Other DNA sequences in the same sample also yield this CDR3. The chain employs TRBV5-1 and TRBJ2-1; 8 bases agree with TRBD2. The V and J ends lost 0 bases and 7 bases, in that order; junction bases with no gene match: 6. The CDR3 runs 15 residues. Germline CDR1 SGHRS, CDR2 YFSETQ. The CDR3 spells CASSLEGGRSNEQFF. CDR3 coding DNA: TGCGCCAGCAGCTTGGAAGGCGGGAGGTCTAATGAGCAGTTCTTC.

The CDR3 is CASSSQGGLNEQFF. CDR3 nucleotide sequence: TGTGCCAGCAGCTCTCAGGGGGGTTTAAATGAGCAGTTCTTC. The chain employs TRBV7-9 and TRBJ2-1; D is possibly TRBD1 (7 bases). The V and J ends lost 4 bases and 7 bases respectively, with 14 bases between them. Germline V gives CDR1 SEHNR, CDR2 FQNEAQ (reference sequence). The CDR3 has 14 residues.

The V call is TRBV6-1, the J call TRBJ2-1; 7 bases are a match to TRBD1. V dropped 5 bases and J dropped 5; count of bases not matched to a gene: 9. The CDR3 is 15 residues long. Germline values: CDR1 MNHNS, CDR2 SASEGT. CDR3 bases: TGTGCCAGCAGTCAAACAGGGGTGGGGAACAATGAGCAGTTCTTC. Translating gives CASSQTGVGNNEQFF.

The sample holds one count of this clone. The chain carries TRBV11-2 and TRBJ2-7; a possible D gene is TRBD2 (5 bases). Trimming removed 0 bases at V and 9 bases at J, with 18 bases between. Germline CDR1 and CDR2: SGHAT and FQNNGV. This CDR3 spans 15 amino acids. The CDR3: CASSLEFLSGSGQYF. The CDR3 region has the DNA TGTGCCAGCAGCTTAGAGTTTCTTTCGGGGTCTGGGCAGTACTTC.

This clone was picked up a small number of times. V gene TRBV6-1 combines with J gene TRBJ2-7; 9 bases agree with TRBD2. The CDR3 consists of 17 residues. Germline CDR1 and CDR2: MNHNS and SASEGT. The V segment lost 1 base and the J segment 3 bases; nucleotides outside the gene matches: 10. This CDR3 reads CASSEGSGTSRVYEQYF. As DNA, the CDR3 is TGTGCCAGCAGTGAAGGTTCTGGGACTAGCCGCGTCTACGAGCAGTACTTC.

This clone occurred once. V and J are TRBV9 and TRBJ1-2, with TRBD1 matching 9 bases. The J segment lost 4 bases and the V segment lost 3 bases, leaving 7 bases of the junction unmatched. Per the germline V gene, CDR1 is SGDLS and CDR2 is YYNGEE. The CDR3 contains 15 residues. CDR3 bases: TGTGCCAGCAGCGATCGGGACAGGGACGGCTATGGCTACACCTTC. Translating it yields CASSDRDRDGYGYTF.

The chain has TRBV28 and TRBJ1-1, with D uncertain. Per germline, CDR1 MDHEN and CDR2 SYDVKM. The V and J ends lost 6 bases and 1 base respectively, with 9 bases between them. This CDR3 is 13 amino acids long. The CDR3 bases are TGTGCCAGCAGACCAGGATCGAACACTGAAGCTTTCTTT. This encodes CASRPGSNTEAFF.

This chain uses TRBV5-1 with TRBJ2-1; TRBD1 is a possible D gene (6 bases). V gave up 1 base and J gave up 6 bases, with 11 bases separating them. The CDR3 sequence is 14 residues long. Germline values: CDR1 SGHRS, CDR2 YFSETQ. The CDR3: CASSLTQGVNEQFF. CDR3 in DNA: TGCGCCAGCAGCTTGACACAGGGCGTCAATGAGCAGTTCTTC.

Regarding this clone: Within the sample, other DNA sequences also encode this same CDR3. The chain carries TRBV5-4 and TRBJ2-7; the D gene is possibly TRBD1 (7 bases). CDR1 and CDR2 from the germline V gene are SGHNT and YYREEE (reference sequence). The V and J ends lost 4 bases and 5 bases respectively, with 13 bases between them. This CDR3 contains 13 residues. This CDR3 reads CASSLAGGNEQYF. DNA of the CDR3: TGTGCCAGCAGCCTCGCAGGGGGGAACGAGCAGTACTTC.

V gene TRBV4-2 combines with J gene TRBJ2-5; a weak D match, TRBD1 (6 bases). Trimming took 4 bases from V and 3 from J, leaving 12 bases between them. Germline CDR1 and CDR2: LGHNA and YNFKEQ. The CDR3 is 14 amino acids. The CDR3 spells CASSLGQGKETQYF. The CDR3 bases are TGTGCCAGCAGCCTCGGTCAGGGGAAAGAGACCCAGTACTTC.

The genes are TRBV7-8 and TRBJ2-2; D gene unclear. CDR3 size: 17 residues. V dropped 0 bases and J dropped 4 bases, with 15 bases sitting between them. Germline CDR1 and CDR2: SGHVS and FQNEAQ. CDR3 DNA: TGTGCCAGCAGCTTAGCGTCGGCAGGAACCCCCACCGGGGAGCTGTTTTTT. It codes for CASSLASAGTPTGELFF.

The chain has TRBV5-1 and TRBJ1-6; 7 nucleotides match TRBD1. Germline trimming cut 4 bases from V and 4 bases from J; bases unmatched to any gene: 8. Germline CDR1 and CDR2: SGHRS and YFSETQ. The CDR3 is 16 amino acids. CDR3 DNA sequence: TGCGCCAGCAGCATAGCCTCGGGACAGTATAATTCACCCCTCCACTTT. Residues: CASSIASGQYNSPLHF.

The V gene is TRBV18, the J gene TRBJ2-1; 9 nucleotides match TRBD2. The CDR3 is made up of 15 amino acids. Germline V gene data show CDR1 as KGHSH and CDR2 as LQKENI. V shed 2 bases, J shed 5 bases, and the junction held 4 bases outside the gene matches. In DNA form, the CDR3 reads TGTGCCAGCTCACCATTAATAGCGGGAGACAATGAGCAGTTCTTC. Translation: CASSPLIAGDNEQFF.

This rearrangement joins TRBV15 to TRBJ2-7, with 7 nucleotides matching TRBD1. Trimming removed 1 base from V and 4 bases from J; junction bases left unmatched: 7. This CDR3 region has 15 residues. Germline V gene data show CDR1 as LNHNV and CDR2 as YYDKDF (reference sequence). The CDR3: CATSRAPGGRYEQYF. For the CDR3, the DNA is TGTGCCACCAGCAGAGCTCCAGGGGGAAGGTACGAGCAGTACTTC.

The chain uses TRBV10-1 and TRBJ1-1; D remains ambiguous. This CDR3 is built from 14 residues. Trimming took off 0 bases at V and 6 bases at J, with 11 bases between the two ends. CDR1 WNHNN and CDR2 SYGVQD come from the germline V gene (reference sequence). The CDR3 DNA reads TGCGCCAGCAGTGAGTCGGGCAGCCTGCCTGAAGCTTTCTTT. It yields the protein CASSESGSLPEAFF.